This TCR beta chain was recovered during a study of T cells in Graves' hyperthyroidism and ophthalmopathy (dated by TCRdb to between 2019 and 2020). In terms of the full investigation: Peripheral blood samples were taken at initial diagnosis, before any treatment was given. To identify TCR V-J signatures that set the groups apart, the researchers used a discovery cohort of about a hundred patients, made up of 40 to 45 with Graves' ophthalmopathy and 57 with stable Graves' hyperthyroidism. An independent validation cohort of around 19 hyperthyroidism patients and 17 patients who later progressed to ophthalmopathy tested prospective prediction of ophthalmopathy. The roughly 94 discovery patients were randomly split 7:3 into training and test sets. In roughly six Graves' hyperthyroidism patients, the study also compared T-cell repertoires from thyroid tissue with T-cell repertoires from blood. After blood sampling, hyperthyroidism patients were treated with methimazole at a starting dose of 30 mg daily, and ophthalmopathy patients were treated with high-dose intravenous methylprednisolone. The paper reports TCR Vbeta CDR3 sequencing of some 140 peripheral blood samples: under 45 ophthalmopathy, fewer than 85 hyperthyroidism and 17 progressor patients.

The full study reports these points: No statistical method was used to set the sample size in advance, and investigators knew the group allocation. A model built on a 13 V-J signature distinguished ophthalmopathy from stable hyperthyroidism, reaching 87.88% sensitivity and 81% to 83% specificity in cross-validation and 80%/75% in testing. Most expanded thyroid clonotypes (frequency above 0.001) were also detected in blood, a finding suggesting that blood repertoires may reflect thyroid immune responses. In validation, the model predicted progression to ophthalmopathy a median of approximately 6.6 months before onset, with about 67% sensitivity and just under 75% specificity.

Ten or more counts support this clonotype. The antigen it recognizes is unknown. It has no much larger one-base neighbor in the sample; base qualities were not kept. Amplification of TCR beta CDR3 regions was carried out from RNA transcripts. For the first round of RT-PCR on the TCR CDR3, the HTBI primer set was used together with the Qiagen OneStep RT-PCR kit. Libraries were constructed in a second round of multiplex PCR, after which size selection and purification were carried out. Sequencing of the libraries was done on an Illumina HiSeq2000 using paired-end 100 bp reads. The study's own analysis went as follows. SOAPnuke was used to process the raw data, throwing out any read that contained adapters or uncalled bases, had a mean Phred below 15, or lacked an exact constant-primer or identifier match. COPE v1.2.5 was used to merge the high-quality paired reads, and each unique nucleotide sequence was defined as a clonotype. MiTCR v1.1 was used to align clonotypes to the IMGT TRBV, TRBD and TRBJ reference segments. The analysis included only V-J combinations with a frequency above 0.0001, which together covered 99.2% of the repertoires. The TCS score was defined as F50 (clonal expansion) divided by E x V (chaos), with BLOSUM62-based TCRdist calculated between CDR3 peptides within each V-J. Welch's t-statistics and random forest reduced just over 500 V-J features to 10 to 15, which were used in a naive Bayes classifier (R e1071). Thyroid-blood repertoire similarity was quantified with the Morisita-Horn index. TCRdb itself trimmed the public reads at Q25 with fastp, ran MiXCR and retained productive beta chains. Duplicate CDR3 protein sequences are folded into a single record with the most common DNA and genes. The V and J calls come from TCRdb's annotation, not from the publication. This sample gives hundreds of thousands of distinct CDR3 sequences in total; 30% to 40% of them show up just once. The ten biggest clones cover around 32% of the sample.

A patient counted as having stable Graves' hyperthyroidism if no progression to ophthalmopathy occurred over 18 months of follow-up. Hyperthyroidism patients were newly diagnosed, had a disease duration of under 2 months, and were aged 18 to 65 years. Any patient with an uncontrolled infection, another autoimmune disease, pregnancy or lactation was excluded. Diagnoses were established on the basis of clinical symptoms, serum thyroxine and TRAb, thyroid ultrasound, and orbital computed tomography. PBMCs were isolated from 10 ml of fresh peripheral blood by Ficoll-Paque density gradient centrifugation. Total RNA was extracted with Trizol reagent, and quality was checked on an Agilent 2100 Bioanalyzer. The source is a woman between 35 and 50 years old with Graves' hyperthyroidism. The sample taken for sequencing was blood.

The encoded CDR3 is CAIRKSGTANTGELFF. Here is the DNA: TGTGCCATCAGGAAGTCCGGGACAGCCAACACCGGGGAGCTGTTTTTT. The rearrangement combines TRBV10-3 with TRBJ2-2, and 7 bases in between align with TRBD1. Here V drops 6 bases and J drops 2 bases, and the junction holds 9 bases not matched to any gene. CDR1 and CDR2, looked up from the germline V gene, are ENHRY and SYGVKD. Inclusive of the bounding cysteine and phenylalanine, the CDR3 is 16 residues long. Just the 48-base CDR3 DNA is kept, in frame starting at base 1.